Sequencing of this T cell receptor (beta chain) was carried out in a study of radiation and T cells in renal cell carcinoma. Measured with immunoSEQ multiplex PCR; TCRdb has only the in-frame clones, and not every one. This sample has around 170,000 clones; around 90% occur once, and the top ten carry about 11%. This CDR3 comprises 18 residues. Germline CDR1 reads MGHRA; CDR2 reads YSYEKL. Germline trimming cut 1 base from V and 4 bases from J; bases unmatched to any gene: 13. About this clone: Its target is not known.

Whole-study findings and limits: In blood, top tumor clones expanded by 2 weeks, shrinking by 4.

The sample's time point: blood 4 weeks post-SBRT, at nephrectomy. As for treatment: 15 Gy SBRT to primary tumor, nephrectomy 4 weeks later. Nephrectomy followed 15 Gy stereotactic body radiation by 4 weeks. After SBRT, blood was collected at 2 and 4 weeks, plus baseline. The tumor was a clear cell renal cell carcinoma. The sequencing used blood, collected from a patient whose treatment included radiotherapy and nephrectomy. This chain connects TRBV4-1 to TRBJ2-3; the match to TRBD1 covers 8 bases. The TCR was taken from a woman between 45 and 60 years old with renal cell carcinoma. The CDR3 is CASSQGGGRGRVADTQYF. The CDR3 DNA sequence: TGCGCCAGCAGCCAAGGAGGGGGCAGGGGGCGCGTGGCAGATACGCAGTATTTT.